This T cell receptor (beta chain) was found in a study of T cell responses to AZD1222 COVID-19 vaccine. Sequenced by immunoSEQ multiplex PCR; TCRdb stores in-frame clones only, minus some. This sample has 200,000 or so clones, with approximately 95% found just once. Pooling covered second doses at about 4 or about 12 weeks. Comments on this clone: Its antigen is unknown.

Findings and caveats of the study: Clonal diversity may have been underestimated in mostly white British donors. Sampling captured repertoires only after the peak T cell response.

The sequence was obtained from an adult who received the AZD1222 COVID-19 vaccine. This specimen was peripheral blood, taken 28 days after the second AZD1222 dose.

As DNA, the CDR3 is TGTGCCAGCAGTGAACAGGGGGTCAGACAGCCCCAGCATTTT. Translated: CASSEQGVRQPQHF. This chain joins TRBV2 and TRBJ1-5; 7 bases map to TRBD1. The CDR3 loop spans 14 amino acids. Germline lookup yields CDR1 SNHLY and CDR2 FYNNEI. The V segment lost 2 bases and the J segment 7 bases; nucleotides outside the gene matches: 5. Full variable domain (rest looked up from reference TRBV2 and TRBJ1-5): EPEVTQTPSHQVTQMGQEVILRCVPISNHLYFYWYRQILGQKVEFLVSFYNNEISEKSEIFDDQFSVERPDGSNFTLKIRSTKLEDSAMYFCASSEQGVRQPQHFGDGTRLSIL.